Presented here are 8 T cell receptor beta chains from one specimen sequenced in a study of tumor-infiltrating lymphocytes in localized non-small cell lung cancer. Produced via immunoSEQ multiplex PCR; TCRdb's table is partial and in-frame only. This table has roughly 13,000 clones, roughly four fifths appearing once. Sequenced: lung tumor tissue. These TCRs come from a human donor with non-small cell lung cancer.

The genes are TRBV11-2 and TRBJ2-7; TRBD1 matches 7 bases. The V segment lost 4 bases and the J segment 9 bases; nucleotides outside the gene matches: 12. The CDR3 length is 14 residues. The germline gives CDR1 SGHAT, CDR2 FQNNGV. In DNA form, the CDR3 reads TGTGCCAGCAGCTCTTCTCCGACAGGGAACCGGCAGTACTTC. Translated, it gives CASSSSPTGNRQYF.

This chain joins TRBV4-2 and TRBJ2-2, with 10 bases lining up with TRBD2. The CDR3 covers 18 residues. Trimming removed 4 bases from V and 1 base from J; junction bases left unmatched: 9. Germline CDR1 reads LGHNA; CDR2 reads YNFKEQ. The CDR3: CASSPRGSGRGNTGELFF. The CDR3 nucleotides read TGTGCCAGCAGCCCTCGCGGGAGCGGGAGGGGGAACACCGGGGAGCTGTTTTTT.

The chain is built from TRBV5-1 and TRBJ1-1; D is perhaps TRBD1 (5 bases). With 3 bases removed from V and 1 base from J, the gap between germline ends came to 13 bases. The CDR3 extends over 15 amino acids. In germline, CDR1 is SGHRS, CDR2 YFSETQ. In DNA, the CDR3 is TGCGCCAGCAGCTGGGACCCTTCGGGGAACACTGAAGCTTTCTTT. It encodes CASSWDPSGNTEAFF.

Written as DNA, the CDR3 is TGTGCCAGCAGCCGGACAGAGAACAATCAGCCCCAGCATTTT. This sequence encodes CASSRTENNQPQHF. This chain links TRBV6-6 with TRBJ1-5; tentatively, D is TRBD1 (6 bases). Germline CDR1 reads MNHNY; CDR2 reads SVGAGI (reference sequence). The V end was cut by 6 bases, the J end by 3 bases, with 12 bases between. The CDR3 consists of 14 residues.

This chain links TRBV6-1 with TRBJ2-7, with 8 bases matching TRBD2. CDR1 is MNHNS, CDR2 SASEGT, per germline. V shed 4 bases and J 4 bases; nucleotides not matched to a gene: 6. This CDR3 is 14 amino acids long. Here the CDR3 DNA reads TGTGCCAGCAGTGTCGGGGGGGGCGGGTACGAGCAGTACTTC. Translated: CASSVGGGGYEQYF.

The genes are TRBV28 and TRBJ2-2; D is unclear. The CDR3 runs to 12 residues. CDR1 and CDR2 (germline): MDHEN, SYDVKM. Trimming left V 3 bases short and J 6 bases short, with 5 bases between. CDR3 DNA: TGTGCCAGCAGTTTTAGGGCCGGGGAGCTGTTTTTT. Translation: CASSFRAGELFF.

Comment on this clone: One end of the junction does not line up with germline, which may come from a read error. The chain recombines TRBV9 with TRBJ1-3; a weak D match, TRBD1 (6 bases). The CDR3 is 15 amino acids. Germline CDR1 is SGDLS and CDR2 is YYNGEE. CDR3 loop: CASSVDPQNRQAMHF. The DNA of the CDR3 is TGTGCCAGCAGCGTAGACCCCCAGAACAGACAGGCTATGCATTTT.

The genes are TRBV5-4 and TRBJ1-1; 10 nucleotides align to TRBD1. Germline CDR1 and CDR2: SGHNT and YYREEE (reference sequence). Trimming removed 4 bases from V and 10 bases from J; junction bases left unmatched: 10. This CDR3 has 14 amino acids. Written as DNA, the CDR3 is TGTGCCAGCAGCCGTACCGGGACAGGGGTAGGAGCTTTCTTT. Translating gives CASSRTGTGVGAFF.